One and the same sample provided the 16 T cell receptor beta chains below, sequenced in a study of T-cell reconstitution after alpha-beta-depleted transplantation in children. Using unique molecular identifiers, the investigators prepared the TCRbeta library. In TCRdb, the PCR reads were re-called with MiXCR into one record per CDR3 protein. Here the sample spans fewer than 350,000 distinct CDR3 sequences, roughly 11% being singletons. The sample was peripheral blood, taken 180 days after TCRalphabeta/CD19-depleted stem cell transplant. These receptors were taken from a male patient between 2 and 15 years old who had a stem cell transplant for chronic granulomatous disease, so the T cells may come from the graft donor.

This clonotype appeared many times. The chain carries TRBV10-1 and TRBJ2-6; D gene unclear. Trimming cost V 3 bases and J 1 base, with 1 base left between them. This CDR3 is built from 13 residues. Per germline, CDR1 WNHNN and CDR2 SYGVQD (reference sequence). CDR3 coding DNA: TGCGCCAGCAGTGAATCTGGGGCCAACGTCCTGACTTTC. It specifies CASSESGANVLTF.

There are many counts of this clonotype. The chain uses TRBV5-6 and TRBJ2-1; D is unresolved. With 3 bases removed from V and 10 bases from J, the gap between germline ends came to 17 bases. The CDR3 runs to 14 residues. Germline V gives CDR1 SGHDT, CDR2 YYEEEE. The CDR3 sequence: CASSSRNDRLEQFF. The DNA for the CDR3 is TGTGCCAGCAGCTCCCGGAACGACCGGTTGGAGCAGTTCTTC. Variable domain in full (rest from reference TRBV5-6 and TRBJ2-1): DAGVTQSPTHLIKTRGQQVTLRCSPKSGHDTVSWYQQALGQGPQFIFQYYEEEERQRGNFPDRFSGHQFPNYSSELNVNALLLGDSALYLCASSSRNDRLEQFFGPGTRLTVL.

This clonotype was picked up many times. The chain combines TRBV29-1 with TRBJ2-1; 12 bases align to TRBD2. J lost 7 bases, V lost 2 bases, and 3 bases had no gene match. This CDR3 is 14 amino acids long. Germline V lookup: CDR1 SQVTM, CDR2 ANQGSEA. The CDR3 nucleotides read TGCAGCGTTGAAAACGGACTAGCGGGGAATGAGCAGTTCTTC. As protein: CSVENGLAGNEQFF.

As for this clonotype: One junction end disagrees with the germline gene, perhaps due to a read error. The rearrangement joins TRBV3-1 to TRBJ2-5; 10 bases agree with TRBD2. The germline V gene has CDR1 LGHDT and CDR2 YNNKEL (reference sequence). The CDR3 consists of 14 residues. As DNA, the CDR3 is TGTGCCAGCAGCCGCGGACTAGCGGAAGAGACCAAGTACTTC. It encodes CASSRGLAEETKYF.

This clonotype was detected ten times or more. This rearrangement joins TRBV10-3 to TRBJ2-2; D is possibly TRBD2 (6 bases). Germline assignment: CDR1 ENHRY and CDR2 SYGVKD. Trimming stripped 3 bases from V and 5 bases from J, with 7 bases between. This CDR3 has 13 residues. CDR3 amino acids: CAISERETGELFF. The CDR3 nucleotides read TGTGCCATCAGTGAACGGGAGACCGGGGAGCTGTTTTTT.

Ten or more counts support this clonotype. The V gene is TRBV11-1, the J gene TRBJ2-5, with D possibly being TRBD1 (5 bases). V lost 5 bases to trimming and J lost 5 bases, with 6 bases between them. Germline CDR1 and CDR2: SGHAT and FQDESV (reference sequence). CDR3 length: 11 amino acids. The CDR3 region is CASSNRETQYF. CDR3 coding DNA: TGTGCCAGCAGCAACAGGGAGACCCAGTACTTC.

There are many counts of this clonotype. The chain carries TRBV4-1 and TRBJ2-1; D remains unclear. V dropped 2 bases and J dropped 8 bases, with 13 bases sitting between them. From germline, CDR1 is MGHRA and CDR2 YSYEKL. CDR3 length: 14 amino acids. CDR3 protein: CASSQLQGWDEQFF. CDR3 coding DNA: TGCGCCAGCAGCCAACTACAAGGGTGGGATGAGCAGTTCTTC.

This clonotype was found many times. The gene calls are TRBV4-1 and TRBJ2-1; 13 bases are a match to TRBD2. This CDR3 is 16 amino acids long. With V trimmed by 4 bases and J by 5 bases, 5 bases remained unmatched. The V gene's germline CDR1 is MGHRA and CDR2 YSYEKL. Written as DNA, the CDR3 is TGCGCCAGCAGCCGACCTACTAGCGGGAGGGACAATGAGCAGTTCTTC. It encodes CASSRPTSGRDNEQFF.

This clonotype was seen ten or more times. The chain couples TRBV28 to TRBJ2-5; D might be TRBD2 (6 bases). Germline-derived CDR1 and CDR2 are MDHEN and SYDVKM. V was clipped by 4 bases and J by 1 base, with 10 bases between them. The CDR3 is 14 residues long. The CDR3 region has the DNA TGTGCCAGCAGTTCGTGGGACTCCCAAGAGACCCAGTACTTC. Amino acid sequence: CASSSWDSQETQYF.

This clonotype has more than one count but fewer than ten. The J gene is TRBJ2-7, the V gene TRBV20-1; 9 bases map to TRBD1. Trimming took 3 bases from V and 1 from J; bases not matched to a gene: 10. Germline V gene sequence: CDR1 DFQATT, CDR2 SNEGSKA (reference sequence). The CDR3 is 16 residues long. The CDR3 nucleotides read TGCAGTGCTAGTCCAGGGACAGGGAGAGGATCCTACGAGCAGTACTTC. Translation: CSASPGTGRGSYEQYF.

Ten or more counts support this clonotype. The chain couples TRBV2 to TRBJ2-3, with 11 bases identical to TRBD1. CDR3 length equals 15 residues. Losses at the gene ends were 6 bases for V and 1 base for J; bases not matched to a gene: 3. Looked up from germline, CDR1 is SNHLY and CDR2 is FYNNEI. CDR3 in DNA: TGTGCCAGCAGAAAGGGACAGGGGGGCACAGATACGCAGTATTTT. Translation gives CASRKGQGGTDTQYF.

This clonotype was picked up many times. J is TRBJ2-1 and V is TRBV6-1, with TRBD2 matching 10 bases. V shed 5 bases and J 8 bases; nucleotides not matched to a gene: 6. This CDR3 spans 14 amino acids. Germline CDR1 reads MNHNS; CDR2 reads SASEGT. CDR3 bases: TGTGCCAGCAGTAGCCTAGCGGGGGTTGATGAGCAGTTCTTC. This encodes CASSSLAGVDEQFF.

In this sample, this clonotype turned up many times. The chain employs TRBV19 and TRBJ1-5; 9 bases line up with TRBD1. This CDR3 has 16 amino acids. With V trimmed by 8 bases and J by 4 bases, 12 bases remained unmatched. The V gene's germline CDR1 is LNHDA and CDR2 SQIVND (reference sequence). CDR3 in DNA: TGTGCCAGTGGCTACCTTGGACAGGGGCTTAATCAGCCCCAGCATTTT. Translated: CASGYLGQGLNQPQHF.

This clonotype was detected many times. The V and J genes are TRBV7-3 and TRBJ2-5; 10 nucleotides match TRBD2. The V gene end was trimmed by 5 bases and the J gene end by 3 bases; junction bases not matched to a gene: 9. CDR3 length: 16 residues. The germline CDR1 and CDR2 sequences are SGHTA and FQGTGA. The CDR3 reads CASSPGLAVTKETQYF. The CDR3 DNA reads TGTGCCAGCAGCCCCGGACTAGCGGTAACTAAAGAGACCCAGTACTTC.

Ten or more counts support this clonotype. The chain has TRBV18 and TRBJ2-1; 8 nucleotides match TRBD2. CDR3 length: 15 amino acids. V shed 5 bases and J 8 bases; nucleotides not matched to a gene: 11. Germline lookup yields CDR1 KGHSH and CDR2 LQKENI. The DNA of the CDR3 is TGTGCCAGCTCAAACGGGACTAGAGGTTCCGATGAGCAGTTCTTC. Residues: CASSNGTRGSDEQFF.

This clonotype was detected many times. The chain joins TRBV12-3 or TRBV12-4 to TRBJ2-5; TRBD1 is a possible D gene (6 bases). The CDR3 has 16 amino acids. V lost 6 bases to trimming and J lost 2 bases, with 19 bases between them. CDR3 protein: CASSPGSRDTQETQYF. DNA for the CDR3: TGTGCCAGCAGCCCCGGTTCGAGGGACACACAAGAGACCCAGTACTTC.